What follows are 20 T cell receptor beta chains derived from one specimen sequenced in a study of blood T cells in healthy people across ages. Next came a second PCR, run for about 6 to 11 cycles, which used a sample-barcoded 5' primer along with a J-beta primer mix. MiXCR, applied by TCRdb to the 5' RACE reads, yields one record per CDR3 protein. The sample has roughly 1.7 million distinct CDR3 sequences, around 36% seen once. The sequenced material came from blood. These receptor sequences come from a woman in her thirties in good health.

In this sample, this clonotype turned up a few times. This chain uses TRBV10-3 with TRBJ2-5, with TRBD1 matching over 9 bases. Germline V lookup: CDR1 ENHRY, CDR2 SYGVKD. Trimming cost V 3 bases and J 0 bases; bases outside gene matches: 14. The CDR3 is made up of 19 amino acids. The CDR3 reads CAISDQGGTGTKYQETQYF. CDR3 in DNA: TGTGCCATCAGTGATCAGGGTGGGACAGGGACTAAGTACCAAGAGACCCAGTACTTC.

The chain links TRBV4-1 to TRBJ1-1; 7 bases map to TRBD1. CDR1 MGHRA and CDR2 YSYEKL come from the germline V gene. Trimming took 2 bases from V and 11 from J; bases not matched to a gene: 14. This CDR3 is 15 amino acids long. This CDR3 is CASSQTGTDTSGAFF. As DNA, the CDR3 is TGCGCCAGCAGCCAAACCGGGACAGACACCTCGGGGGCTTTCTTT.

About this clonotype: A much larger clone lies a single base off, so this may be a read error. This chain joins TRBV4-2 and TRBJ2-3; 7 bases are a match to TRBD2. The germline CDR1 and CDR2 sequences are LGHNA and YNFKEQ. This CDR3 region has 16 residues. The CDR3 loop is CAGSPVSGGGTDTQYF. In nucleotides, the CDR3 is TGTGCCGGCAGCCCTGTCTCGGGGGGAGGCACAGATACGCAGTATTTT.

V gene TRBV28 combines with J gene TRBJ2-7; 12 bases line up with TRBD1. V lost 6 bases to trimming and J lost 6 bases; unmatched junction nucleotides: 18. CDR3 size: 18 residues. Germline V gives CDR1 MDHEN, CDR2 SYDVKM. The CDR3 here is CASRPGTGGWGVLSEQYF. The CDR3 nucleotides read TGTGCCAGCAGACCTGGGACAGGGGGCTGGGGCGTTCTGAGCGAGCAGTACTTC.

This clonotype has at least ten counts. The J gene is TRBJ2-6, the V gene TRBV20-1, with D tentatively TRBD2 (6 bases). Germline V CDR1 and CDR2: DFQATT, SNEGSKA (reference sequence). V was trimmed by 5 bases and J by 0 bases, leaving 14 bases between them. The CDR3 runs to 16 residues. The CDR3 protein is CSAGTLAYSGANVLTF. The CDR3, as DNA: TGCAGTGCTGGAACACTAGCTTACTCTGGGGCCAACGTCCTGACTTTC.

This clonotype was recorded a few times. The chain has TRBV20-1 and TRBJ2-7; 7 nucleotides align to TRBD2. CDR3 length equals 13 residues. V lost 6 bases and J lost 6; bases outside the gene matches: 11. Germline-derived CDR1 and CDR2 are DFQATT and SNEGSKA (reference sequence). The CDR3 region has the DNA TGCAGTGCGCCGACTAGCCCTAGAGGCGAGCAGTACTTC. It specifies CSAPTSPRGEQYF.

A few counts support this clonotype. The V gene is TRBV7-2, the J gene TRBJ2-1; 11 bases are shared with TRBD2. V dropped 1 base and J dropped 0; count of bases not matched to a gene: 8. This CDR3 is 19 amino acids long. CDR1 is SGHTA, CDR2 FQGNSA, per germline. CDR3 DNA: TGTGCCAGCAGCTTAGATCCTAGCGGGGGGTGGAGCTCCTACAATGAGCAGTTCTTC. Translating it yields CASSLDPSGGWSSYNEQFF.

This clonotype has only a few counts. This chain links TRBV5-1 with TRBJ2-3; 10 nucleotides line up with TRBD2. The V segment lost 3 bases and the J segment 3 bases; nucleotides outside the gene matches: 4. CDR3 length: 15 residues. Per germline, CDR1 SGHRS and CDR2 YFSETQ. CDR3 sequence: CASSSIAGGTDTQYF. CDR3 DNA sequence: TGCGCCAGCAGCTCAATAGCGGGGGGTACAGATACGCAGTATTTT.

This clonotype came up many times. This rearrangement joins TRBV12-3 or TRBV12-4 to TRBJ1-2; no definite D call. There are 12 residues in the CDR3. Between the trimmed V and J ends, which lost 6 bases and 7 bases, there was a span of 12 bases. The CDR3 loop is CASSVGRAGYTF. The CDR3 DNA follows: TGTGCCAGCAGCGTGGGTCGGGCTGGCTACACCTTC.

This clonotype was seen at least ten times. V is TRBV29-1 and J is TRBJ2-3, with D tentatively TRBD2 (6 bases). The CDR3 covers 14 residues. Trimming pared 8 bases from V and 2 bases from J, leaving 17 bases between. Germline V gene data show CDR1 as SQVTM and CDR2 as ANQGSEA. Here the CDR3 DNA reads TGCAGCTTAAGAACTAGCCATATCACAGATACGCAGTATTTT. Protein: CSLRTSHITDTQYF.

The chain recombines TRBV5-5 with TRBJ1-2; TRBD1 agrees at 8 bases. Looked up from germline, CDR1 is SGHKS and CDR2 is YYEKEE (reference sequence). With 7 bases clipped from V and 3 bases from J, the junction kept 5 bases outside the gene matches. The CDR3 sequence is 13 residues long. CDR3 nucleotides: TGTGCCAGCGGGACAGGTTTGGACTATGGCTACACCTTC. The encoded protein is CASGTGLDYGYTF.

Details on this clonotype: This clone may be a read error of a much larger clone one base away. The CDR3 DNA follows: TGTGCCAGCAGCACGGGACGGATGTTTAGTCCTAGCGGCTACGAGCAGTACTTC. Translating gives CASSTGRMFSPSGYEQYF. The gene calls are TRBV3-1 and TRBJ2-4, with 7 nucleotides matching TRBD2. The J call may be wrong; the DNA end is better matched by TRBJ2-7. Per germline, CDR1 LGHDT and CDR2 YNNKEL (reference sequence). This CDR3 is built from 18 residues.

This rearrangement joins TRBV4-1 to TRBJ2-1; no clear D gene. The CDR3 totals 14 residues. V was shortened by 1 base and J by 7 bases, with 11 bases between the two germline ends. Germline V lookup: CDR1 MGHRA, CDR2 YSYEKL. The CDR3 sequence is CASSQVRSDNEQFF. CDR3 nucleotides: TGCGCCAGCAGCCAAGTAAGGTCGGATAATGAGCAGTTCTTC.

This clonotype has just a few counts. This rearrangement joins TRBV7-2 to TRBJ2-1, with D possibly being TRBD2 (6 bases). Trimming took off 5 bases at V and 9 bases at J, with 20 bases between the two ends. The germline V gene encodes CDR1 SGHTA and CDR2 FQGNSA. This CDR3 comprises 15 residues. CDR3 amino acids: CASSRRGLPQLEQFF. Written as DNA, the CDR3 is TGTGCCAGCAGCCGGAGGGGACTCCCCCAACTTGAGCAGTTCTTC.

The chain combines TRBV20-1 with TRBJ2-3; D call uncertain. V was trimmed by 6 bases and J by 6 bases, leaving 4 bases between them. Germline lookup yields CDR1 DFQATT and CDR2 SNEGSKA (reference sequence). The CDR3 spans 9 residues. The CDR3 DNA reads TGCAGTGCAGGGGATACGCAGTATTTT. It translates to CSAGDTQYF.

The chain has TRBV19 and TRBJ2-1, with TRBD1 identical over 11 bases. The CDR3 consists of 14 residues. J lost 9 bases, V lost 8 bases, and 9 bases had no gene match. CDR1 and CDR2 (germline): LNHDA, SQIVND (reference sequence). CDR3 residues: CASSGTGGKVEQFF. The DNA of the CDR3 is TGTGCCAGTTCCGGGACAGGGGGTAAAGTTGAGCAGTTCTTC.

V usage is TRBV7-3 and J usage is TRBJ2-2, with D unclear. V was pared by 2 bases and J by 7 bases, with 5 bases between. Germline-derived CDR1 and CDR2 are SGHTA and FQGTGA. This CDR3 is 12 amino acids long. The CDR3 region has the DNA TGTGCCAGCAGCTTAGGTATCGGGGAGCTGTTTTTT. Translating gives CASSLGIGELFF.

The chain carries TRBV27 and TRBJ1-6; 8 bases line up with TRBD1. Germline V gives CDR1 MNHEY, CDR2 SMNVEV (reference sequence). The length of the CDR3 is 16 residues. V trimming: 0 bases; J trimming: 6 bases; junction bases outside the gene matches: 4. CDR3 amino acids: CASSLSLDRGNSPLHF. Written as DNA, the CDR3 is TGTGCCAGCAGTTTATCCCTAGACAGGGGTAATTCACCCCTCCACTTT.

The rearrangement joins TRBV6-1 to TRBJ1-1; 7 nucleotides agree with TRBD1. CDR3 size: 19 residues. Per germline, CDR1 MNHNS and CDR2 SASEGT. Trimming took 5 bases from V and 0 from J; bases not matched to a gene: 18. CDR3 sequence: CASSPLIARDSHMNTEAFF. The CDR3, as DNA: TGTGCCAGCAGTCCCCTTATTGCACGGGACAGTCACATGAACACTGAAGCTTTCTTT.

The chain carries TRBV2 and TRBJ2-6, with no clear D. Between the trimmed V and J ends, which lost 3 bases and 2 bases, there was a span of 14 bases. Germline values: CDR1 SNHLY, CDR2 FYNNEI. The CDR3 consists of 17 residues. The CDR3 region is CASSEDSARAGANVLTF. In DNA form, the CDR3 reads TGTGCCAGCAGTGAGGATTCAGCACGGGCTGGGGCCAACGTCCTGACTTTC.